The rows below give T cell receptor beta chains drawn from one sample of a study of T cell responses to AZD1222 COVID-19 vaccine. TCRdb's copy holds only in-frame clones and misses some; the assay was immunoSEQ multiplex PCR. Of 140,000 to 150,000 clones listed, 75% to 85% were seen once; the top ten hold about 4%. Sequenced here: peripheral blood, sampled on day 0 of MenACWY control vaccination. The receptors were sampled from an adult in good health. Each CDR3 is given without its conserved first and last residue.

v_gene	j_gene	CDR3aa
TRBV2	TRBJ2-3	ASSRRTSGGGDTQY
TRBV11-2	TRBJ2-7	ASSLGTTYEQY
TRBV6-5	TRBJ2-3	ASRADTQY
TRBV13	TRBJ2-5	ASSFGIWGETQY
TRBV5-1	TRBJ2-3	ASSSGGQGPDTQY
TRBV19	TRBJ2-1	ASSIDNAVKGGEQF
TRBV7-3	TRBJ1-1	ASSPTRYTEAF
TRBV7-9	TRBJ1-6	ASSPAGSGPSPLH
TRBV7-8	TRBJ2-7	ASSDRRLTSYEQY
TRBV6-6	TRBJ1-5	ASSYQTNQPQH